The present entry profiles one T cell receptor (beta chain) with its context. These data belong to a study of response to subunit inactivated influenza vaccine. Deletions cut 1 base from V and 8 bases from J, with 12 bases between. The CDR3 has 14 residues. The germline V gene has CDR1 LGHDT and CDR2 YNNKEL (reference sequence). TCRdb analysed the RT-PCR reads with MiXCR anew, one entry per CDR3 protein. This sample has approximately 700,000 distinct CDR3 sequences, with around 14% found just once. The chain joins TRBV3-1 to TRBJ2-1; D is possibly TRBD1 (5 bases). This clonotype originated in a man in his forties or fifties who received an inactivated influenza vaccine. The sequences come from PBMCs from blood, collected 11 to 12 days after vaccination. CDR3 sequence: CASSQGDRLYEQFF. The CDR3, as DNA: TGTGCCAGCAGCCAAGGAGACAGACTCTATGAGCAGTTCTTC.